This T cell receptor (beta chain) was identified during a study of T cells in Graves' hyperthyroidism and ophthalmopathy. Findings and caveats of the study: The blood repertoire included most of the expanded thyroid clonotypes above 0.001.

This clonotype has ten or more counts. Its target is unknown. Amplified TCR beta CDR3 regions came from RNA transcripts. The HTBI primer set served for first-round RT-PCR of the TCR CDR3. TCRdb recomputed calls from the multiplex PCR reads with MiXCR, one row per CDR3 protein. The table shows approximately 420,000 distinct CDR3 sequences, with just under 15% occurring only once. Hyperthyroidism in the patients, aged 18 to 65, was newly diagnosed and under 2 months in duration. Germline trimming cut 5 bases from V and 2 bases from J; bases unmatched to any gene: 6. CDR1 and CDR2 from the germline V gene are KGHSH and LQKENI. This CDR3 spans 15 amino acids.

The sequencing input was blood. This receptor was identified in a woman younger than 45 with Graves' hyperthyroidism. V usage is TRBV18 and J usage is TRBJ1-3; 7 bases align to TRBD1. The CDR3 reads CASSSGQQTGNTIYF. CDR3 DNA sequence: TGTGCCAGCTCATCGGGACAGCAAACTGGAAACACCATATATTTT.